This entry is about one T cell receptor (beta chain). Its antigen is as yet unknown. The source of the sample is a study of CXCR3-negative and CXCR3-positive naive CD8 T cells. Overall study results and limits: Unlike memory cells, which differed, naive CXCR3-negative and CXCR3-positive cells had similar TRBV-TRBJ usage. Memory CD8+ cells had much lower diversity, and both naive subsets had comparably high diversity. Between one naive subset and the other, surface CD5 was comparable, and TCR strength was inferred from TRB CDR3 properties. Hydrophobicity was higher for TRB CDR3s found in CXCR3-positive naive cells than in CXCR3-negative naive cells.

TRB cDNA was prepared as libraries by UMI-labeled 5' RACE. TCRdb re-analyzed the 5' RACE reads; it lists each CDR3 protein once, without DNA. This sample's table has around 140,000 distinct CDR3 sequences. CDR3 size: 11 residues. The germline CDR1 and CDR2 sequences are SQVTM and ANQGSEA. The chain recombines TRBV29-1 with TRBJ1-3. The receptor's source is a human donor in good health. Some clones in this sample may be carry-over from other donors' samples. The sample consisted of naive CXCR3- CD8+ T cells from blood. Sample subset: CD45RO-CCR7+CD27+CD95- naive CD8+ T cells lacking CXCR3 (TNR3-). CDR3 amino acids: CSVEDLGTIYF.